These 10 T cell receptor beta chains share one sample of origin, sequenced in a study of blood T cells in healthy people across ages. Combining a sample-barcoded 5' primer with a J-beta primer mix, a second PCR ran for roughly 7 to 11 cycles. TCRdb reprocessed the 5' RACE reads with MiXCR, giving one entry per CDR3 protein. The table includes 630,000 or so distinct CDR3 sequences, around 32% detected once. Sequenced sample: blood. Receptors were obtained from a woman older than 75 in good health.

This clonotype was seen ten or more times. The chain is built from TRBV5-1 and TRBJ2-7, with 8 bases that match TRBD1. The V and J ends lost 3 bases and 0 bases, in that order; junction bases with no gene match: 8. The CDR3 runs to 16 residues. Germline V lookup: CDR1 SGHRS, CDR2 YFSETQ. This CDR3 is CASSSGTGFSSYEQYF. Here the CDR3 DNA reads TGCGCCAGCAGCTCCGGGACAGGATTCAGCTCCTACGAGCAGTACTTC.

Of note for this clonotype: This sequence may be a read error, since a much larger clone differs from it by one base. V is TRBV5-4 and J is TRBJ1-1, with TRBD1 as a possible D gene (6 bases). Germline CDR1 is SGHNT and CDR2 is YYREEE (reference sequence). Trimming shortened V by 4 bases and J by 1 base, and 14 bases separated the two germline ends. This CDR3 spans 15 amino acids. The CDR3 here is CASSPRTAKNTEAFF. The CDR3 bases are TGTGCCAGCAGCCCCCGGACAGCCAAGAACACTGAAGCTTTCTTT.

This rearrangement joins TRBV5-6 to TRBJ2-5; TRBD1 aligns across 8 bases. V lost 1 base, J lost 2 bases, and 7 bases stayed unmatched. The CDR3 sequence is 16 residues long. CDR1 SGHDT and CDR2 YYEEEE come from the germline V gene. CDR3 coding DNA: TGTGCCAGCAGCTTGCTTGGACAGGGAGGTCAAGAGACCCAGTACTTC. It yields the protein CASSLLGQGGQETQYF.

This clonotype was seen at least ten times. The chain carries TRBV5-1 and TRBJ2-3; TRBD1 or TRBD2 may be the D gene (6 bases each). The CDR3 is 15 amino acids. Germline V gives CDR1 SGHRS, CDR2 YFSETQ. The germline V and J ends were trimmed by 0 bases and 4 bases, with 12 bases remaining between them. As DNA, the CDR3 is TGCGCCAGCAGCTTGGAGGGGGGATCGGCAGATACGCAGTATTTT. Translating gives CASSLEGGSADTQYF.

This clonotype came up many times. This CDR3 reads CASSQEGRPNYGYTF. CDR3 sequence (DNA): TGCGCCAGCAGCCAAGAGGGCCGGCCTAACTATGGCTACACCTTC. V usage is TRBV4-1 and J usage is TRBJ1-2; no reliable D call. The length of the CDR3 is 15 residues. V lost 0 bases, J lost 0 bases, and 8 bases lay in between. Looked up from germline, CDR1 is MGHRA and CDR2 is YSYEKL.

This clonotype was seen at least ten times. V usage is TRBV5-1 and J usage is TRBJ1-1; D is ambiguous. The V gene lost 1 base and the J gene lost 4 bases, with 5 bases spanning the gap. The CDR3 sequence is 12 residues long. The V gene's germline CDR1 is SGHRS and CDR2 YFSETQ. For the CDR3, the DNA is TGCGCCAGCAGCTTGAACCCCACTGAAGCTTTCTTT. This gives the protein CASSLNPTEAFF.

This clonotype was picked up many times. The chain combines TRBV4-3 with TRBJ2-7; possibly TRBD1 for D (6 bases). Trimming removed 4 bases at V and 0 bases at J, with 10 bases between. In germline, CDR1 is LGHNA, CDR2 YSLEER. This CDR3 has 14 amino acids. The CDR3 protein is CASSRDTFSYEQYF. In DNA, the CDR3 is TGCGCCAGCAGCCGGGACACCTTCTCCTACGAGCAGTACTTC.

This clonotype was recorded many times. The V call is TRBV27, the J call TRBJ2-7, with 10 bases lining up with TRBD1. The V gene end was trimmed by 4 bases and the J gene end by 3 bases; junction bases not matched to a gene: 3. CDR1 MNHEY and CDR2 SMNVEV come from the germline V gene (reference sequence). The CDR3 contains 14 residues. CDR3 DNA sequence: TGTGCCAGCAGTTGGGGGGACAGGGGCTACGAGCAGTACTTC. Residues: CASSWGDRGYEQYF.

Notes on this clonotype: The junction does not match germline at one end; this may be a read error. The rearrangement joins TRBV12-3 or TRBV12-4 to TRBJ2-1; 8 bases fit TRBD1. CDR3 length equals 17 residues. The CDR3 region is CASSSLPGRGHYNEQFF. CDR3 sequence (DNA): TGTGCCAGCAGTTCTCTCCCCGGCAGGGGGCACTACAATGAACAGTTCTTC.

Ten or more counts support this clonotype. The chain links TRBV18 to TRBJ1-6; D call uncertain. With 3 bases removed from V and 7 bases from J, the gap between germline ends came to 13 bases. The germline V gene encodes CDR1 KGHSH and CDR2 LQKENI. There are 15 residues in the CDR3. For the CDR3, the DNA is TGTGCCAGCTCACCTCAAGGATATCCCAATTCACCCCTCCACTTT. This encodes CASSPQGYPNSPLHF.